Below, one TCR beta chain is given with its context. Its antigen is undetermined. The PCR ran on 60 Vbeta and 13 Jbeta primers. Measured with immunoSEQ multiplex PCR; TCRdb has only the in-frame clones, and not every one. The sample's table shows around 44,000 clones. The data stem from a study of cytomegalovirus exposure and HLA in healthy donors. Findings of the study overall: Within a later analysis, the majority of CMV-associated TCR beta chains appeared HLA-restricted. TCR beta chain V- and J-gene trimming was linked, in a later analysis, to a missense variant in DCLRE1C. Differences between HLA loci emerged in a later analysis of TCR association rates, with DRB1 most and HLA-C fewest. Reportedly, HLA-A and HLA-B alleles of most subjects were accurately predicted from TCR beta.

The CDR3 totals 16 residues. V dropped 0 bases and J dropped 2 bases, with 14 bases sitting between them. The germline CDR1 and CDR2 sequences are MNHEY and SVGAGI. The origin of this receptor is a male donor in good health and CMV-seropositive. Sample: PBMCs. The chain is built from TRBV6-5 and TRBJ2-7; D gene unclear. DNA of the CDR3: TGTGCCAGCAGTTACTCTGGCAGTAACCTTCCCTACGAGCAGTACTTC. As protein: CASSYSGSNLPYEQYF.